A selection of T cell receptor beta chains follows, all from one sample in a study of kidney transplant recipient with SARS-CoV-2 infection. MiXCR, applied by TCRdb to the reads, yields one record per CDR3 protein. The table records fewer than 250,000 distinct CDR3 sequences, more than 25% of them present only once. Here the sequenced sample was a blood sample, taken at baseline and on roughly day 110 from a kidney transplant recipient. These receptor sequences come from a male patient aged 25-45 years who had COVID-19 and was a kidney transplant recipient. The graft donor may have given rise to some T cells. CDR3s include the opening cysteine and the closing phenylalanine or tryptophan. D genes are given only for firm matches. Clone size is stated in some rows and not others, as once, few, many or a class when expanded.

>TRBD2|TRBV20-1|TRBJ2-1|NA
TGCAGTGCTCCTGGGACTAGCGGGAGGGGTTCCTACAATGAGCAGTTCTTC
CSAPGTSGRGSYNEQFF
>NA|TRBV20-1|TRBJ1-2|NA
TGCAGTGCTGTCAGCTTGCTGTTTCGAAAGACCTATGGCTACACCTTC
CSAVSLLFRKTYGYTF
>NA|TRBV29-1|TRBJ2-1|many
TGCAGCGTTGGGCCCGGGCCCAATGAGCAGTTCTTC
CSVGPGPNEQFF
>NA|TRBV7-5|TRBJ1-2|many
NA
CISVPERGREVGKTYGYTF
>NA|TRBV2|TRBJ2-7|many
TGTGCCAGCATCCAGACCTACGAGCAGTACTTC
CASIQTYEQYF
>TRBD2|TRBV7-6|TRBJ2-1|many
TGTGCCAGCAGCCCCATGACTAGCGGCTCCTACAATGAGCAGTTCTTC
CASSPMTSGSYNEQFF
>NA|TRBV5-4|TRBJ2-6|NA
TGTGCCAGCAGCACTGACAGCCCTGGGGCCAACGTCCTGACTTTC
CASSTDSPGANVLTF
>NA|TRBV6-1|TRBJ2-1|few
TGTGCCAGCAGTGGGTGGTCTATCAATGAGCAGTTCTTC
CASSGWSINEQFF
>NA|TRBV10-2|TRBJ1-6|many
TGCGCCAGCAGGCTGTTGGCCGTCGGATCACCCCTCCACTTT
CASRLLAVGSPLHF
>NA|TRBV7-5|TRBJ1-2|NA
NA
CTSVPERPPEVGKAYGYTF
>NA|TRBV29-1|TRBJ1-1|many
TGCAGCGTTGACTTTCGCGGAGGCCACACTGAAGCTTTCTTT
CSVDFRGGHTEAFF
>NA|TRBV12-3/TRBV12-4|TRBJ1-2|many
TGTGCCAGCAGTAACACGGCCAGCTTCCGAAAGACCTATGGCTACACCTTC
CASSNTASFRKTYGYTF
>NA|TRBV10-1|TRBJ1-2|many
TGTGCCAGCAGTTGTCGCTCACGCTCTAGAAAGACCTATGGCTACACCTTC
CASSCRSRSRKTYGYTF
>NA|TRBV11-3|TRBJ1-2|many
TGTGCCAGCAGCATGGAGGACGATCTCGGAAAGACCTATGGCTACACCTTC
CASSMEDDLGKTYGYTF
>TRBD1|TRBV28|TRBJ2-5|many
TGTGCCAGCAAACAGGGACAGGGGATGGAAGAGACCCAGTACTTC
CASKQGQGMEETQYF
>NA|TRBV8-2|TRBJ1-2|many
TGTGGCAGTATCCACAGTGATAGCCGAAAGACCTATGGCTACACCTTC
CGSIHSDSRKTYGYTF
>NA|TRBV19|TRBJ1-5|many
TGTGCCAGTACCCGCGGGCCAGGGCAGGTTCAGCCCCAGCATTTT
CASTRGPGQVQPQHF
>NA|TRBV19|TRBJ2-1|many
TGTGCCAGTCTCTCAAGGGACGTCCGCAATGAGCAGTTCTTC
CASLSRDVRNEQFF
>NA|TRBV29-1|TRBJ1-1|many
TGCAGCGTTACCCATGCCCTGGCTGAAGCTTTCTTT
CSVTHALAEAFF
>NA|TRBV3-1|TRBJ2-2|many
TGTGCCAGCAGCAAAGGAGTTCCCATTTCAGGCTTGACCGGGGAGCTGTTTTTT
CASSKGVPISGLTGELFF
>TRBD1|TRBV28|TRBJ1-3|many
TGTGCCAGCAGTCTTAGGGACAGGATGGCGCCTGGAAACACCATATATTTT
CASSLRDRMAPGNTIYF
>NA|TRBV3-1|TRBJ2-5|many
TGTGCCAGCAGCAACGATCATCCCATTTCTTTCTCTGAGACCCAGTACTTC
CASSNDHPISFSETQYF
>NA|TRBV3-1|TRBJ2-2|many
TGTGCCAGCAGCCACCCGACAGGAAAGGGAGTGACCGGGGAGCTGTTTTTT
CASSHPTGKGVTGELFF
>TRBD1|TRBV24-1|TRBJ2-7|many
TGTGCCACCAGGAGGGGACAGGGGGCCTACGAGCAGTACTTC
CATRRGQGAYEQYF
>TRBD2|TRBV27|TRBJ2-1|NA
TGTGCCAGCAGTTTATTGGGCGGGACCGGGACTAGCGGCCCAAGCTCCTACAATGAGCAGTTCTTC
CASSLLGGTGTSGPSSYNEQFF
>TRBD1|TRBV6-5|TRBJ1-4|many
TGTGCCAGCAGTTCGAACCGGGACAGATATAATGAAAAACTGTTTTTT
CASSSNRDRYNEKLFF
>NA|TRBV5-4|TRBJ1-2|many
TGTGCCAGCAGCCAGGACAGCCGTCCGGGCTACACCTTC
CASSQDSRPGYTF
>NA|TRBV3-2|TRBJ2-3|NA
TGTGCCAGCACCCCGACTAGCGATAGCACAGATACGCAGTATTTT
CASTPTSDSTDTQYF
>TRBD1|TRBV7-9|TRBJ2-1|NA
TGTGCCAGCAGCTTAGCGCCCGGGACAGGGGGCACCTACAATGAGCAGTTCTTC
CASSLAPGTGGTYNEQFF
>NA|TRBV10-1|TRBJ2-1|many
TGCGCCCCCAGGTGGAGGGCCGGAACTTTCTCCTACAATGAGCAGTTCTTC
CAPRWRAGTFSYNEQFF
>NA|TRBV9|TRBJ1-1|many
TGTGCCAGCAGCGTAGTGGGCAGCCAGAACACTGAAGCTTTCTTT
CASSVVGSQNTEAFF
>TRBD2|TRBV13|TRBJ2-7|many
TGTGCCAGCAGCCTAAGTCCTATAGCGGGGCGATCCTACGAGCAGTACTTC
CASSLSPIAGRSYEQYF
>NA|TRBV7-8|TRBJ2-7|many
TGTGCCAGCAGCTTATTTCTAGATCGATACGAGCAGTACTTC
CASSLFLDRYEQYF
>NA|TRBV7-9|TRBJ1-3|many
TGTGCCAGCAGCTTACCTCCGAGGAAGGGAAACACCATATATTTT
CASSLPPRKGNTIYF
>TRBD1|TRBV12-3/TRBV12-4|TRBJ2-1|few
TGTGCCAGCAGTTTTAGGGGACAGGGAGTGAATGAGCAGTTCTTC
CASSFRGQGVNEQFF
>NA|TRBV18|TRBJ2-5|few
TGTGCCAGCTCACCACCTAGAGGTCTAGAGACCCAGTACTTC
CASSPPRGLETQYF